These 8 T cell receptor beta chains were all obtained from the same sample, sequenced in a study of cytomegalovirus exposure and HLA in healthy donors listed by TCRdb under 2017. Library prep was done by the immunoSEQ multiplex PCR assay. For the multiplex PCR, a mixture combining 60 forward primers for TCR Vbeta segments and 13 reverse primers for TCR Jbeta segments was used. The table was pulled from immuneACCESS by TCRdb, which kept in-frame rearrangements only. Such tables lose some clones; where checked, under half of the loss comes from unresolved V genes, and the rest has no known cause. Across this sample there are about 130,000 clones, with 75% to 90% seen only once. Around 8.9% of the sample comes from the top ten. The sequencing sample was made of PBMCs. These receptors all stem from a man between 25 and 39 years old in good health and CMV-seropositive.

This CDR3 is CASSLTGGSEQYF. In DNA, the CDR3 is TGTGCCAGCAGCTTAACAGGAGGGTCCGAGCAGTACTTC. The rearrangement joins TRBV7-3 to TRBJ2-5, with D tentatively TRBD2 (6 bases). The assigned J gene may be wrong: the sequence end matches TRBJ2-7 better. The CDR3 sequence is 13 residues long. CDR1 is SGHTA and CDR2 is FQGTGA in the germline V gene.

This chain uses TRBV14 with TRBJ1-1, with TRBD1 matching over 7 bases. The V and J ends lost 4 bases and 2 bases, in that order; junction bases with no gene match: 1. The CDR3 has 13 amino acids. In germline, CDR1 is SGHDN, CDR2 FVKESK. This chain's CDR3 is CASSRQGNTEAFF. The CDR3 coding sequence is TGTGCCAGCAGCCGACAGGGTAACACTGAAGCTTTCTTT.

The chain links TRBV2 to TRBJ1-2; the match to TRBD1 covers 8 bases. J lost 5 bases, V lost 4 bases, and 6 bases had no gene match. Germline CDR1 and CDR2: SNHLY and FYNNEI. CDR3 length: 14 residues. The CDR3 region has the DNA TGTGCCAGCAGTGTGGGACAGGCCGCATATGGCTACACCTTC. It yields the protein CASSVGQAAYGYTF.

The genes are TRBV19 and TRBJ1-5, with TRBD1 matching over 7 bases. CDR1 LNHDA and CDR2 SQIVND come from the germline V gene (reference sequence). The CDR3 runs 15 residues. J gave up 7 bases and V 3 bases, and 9 bases lay outside the gene matches. This CDR3 is CASSIMTGLSQPQHF. In DNA, the CDR3 is TGTGCCAGTAGTATCATGACAGGGCTTTCGCAGCCCCAGCATTTT. The full variable domain, completed using reference TRBV19 and TRBJ1-5, is DGGITQSPKYLFRKEGQNVTLSCEQNLNHDAMYWYRQDPGQGLRLIYYSQIVNDFQKGDIAEGYSVSREKKESFPLTVTSAQKNPTAFYLCASSIMTGLSQPQHFGDGTRLSIL.

J is TRBJ1-2 and V is TRBV6-1; no firm D call. Germline V gene lookup returns CDR1 MNHNS and CDR2 SASEGT. The CDR3 runs to 14 residues. The ends were cut back, 3 bases at V and 9 bases at J, with 17 bases in the middle. CDR3 DNA: TGTGCCAGCAGTGAGCCTCCGGGTTTTACGAGCTACACCTTC. Translating gives CASSEPPGFTSYTF.

This chain links TRBV9 with TRBJ2-3; 12 bases agree with TRBD1. Germline CDR1 SGDLS, CDR2 YYNGEE. This CDR3 spans 16 amino acids. The junction had 4 bases not matched to a gene; V was cut back by 1 base and J by 4 bases. This chain's CDR3 is CASSVTGTGGPDTQYF. The CDR3, as DNA: TGTGCCAGCAGCGTAACCGGGACAGGGGGCCCAGATACGCAGTATTTT.

The rearrangement uses TRBV21-1 and TRBJ1-2; the table assigns TRBD1, which was not confirmed against the DNA. TRBV21-1 is assigned pseudogene status. This CDR3 region has 18 residues. The CDR3 is CASSKGLAGAGALWGYTF. CDR3 bases: TGTGCCAGCAGCAAAGGGCTCGCTGGGGCAGGGGCTCTCTGGGGCTACACCTTC.

This clone was counted only a few times. The chain employs TRBV11-3 and TRBJ2-3, with a tentative D call TRBD1 (6 bases). This CDR3 spans 16 amino acids. Trimming took off 5 bases at V and 3 bases at J, with 18 bases between the two ends. The germline V gene encodes CDR1 SGHNT and CDR2 YENEEA. CDR3 loop: CASSVRTGTVTDTQYF. The DNA of the CDR3 is TGTGCCAGCAGCGTACGAACAGGGACGGTGACAGATACGCAGTATTTT.